A single sample is the source of the 32 T cell receptor beta chains below, sequenced in a study of long-term antiretroviral therapy in people with HIV. This was the immunoSEQ v3.0 assay at survey level. Clones were sequenced by immunoSEQ multiplex PCR, and TCRdb holds only the in-frame ones, with some missing. The sample includes some 30,000 clones, around nine tenths seen only once; the top ten take just over 3.5%. The specimen was unsorted PBMCs, collected 1.8 years after starting antiretroviral therapy. The receptors derive from a woman aged 18-35 years with HIV.

The rearrangement joins TRBV28 to TRBJ1-2, with TRBD1 identical over 10 bases. Germline assignment: CDR1 MDHEN and CDR2 SYDVKM. The CDR3 totals 14 residues. After removal of 6 bases from V and 8 bases from J, the junction contained 9 bases not matched to a gene. The CDR3: CASRETGTGEGYTF. The CDR3 DNA is TGTGCCAGCAGGGAAACCGGGACAGGGGAAGGCTACACCTTC.

The chain uses TRBV6-5 and TRBJ1-2; D gene ambiguous. Trimming pared 2 bases from V and 2 bases from J, leaving 12 bases between. The CDR3 is made up of 15 amino acids. The V gene's germline CDR1 is MNHEY and CDR2 SVGAGI. CDR3 in DNA: TGTGCCAGCAGTTACGGCCTTTACTCCAACTATGGCTACACCTTC. Translated, it gives CASSYGLYSNYGYTF.

The chain is built from TRBV6-1 and TRBJ2-5; 8 bases fit TRBD1. Germline V gene data show CDR1 as MNHNS and CDR2 as SASEGT. Trimming cost V 3 bases and J 2 bases; bases outside gene matches: 8. This CDR3 comprises 16 residues. Here the CDR3 reads CASSESGQVAQETQYF. The CDR3, as DNA: TGTGCCAGCAGTGAGTCGGGACAGGTCGCTCAAGAGACCCAGTACTTC.

The genes are TRBV6-6 and TRBJ2-5, with 8 bases matching TRBD2. This CDR3 has 14 residues. V lost 7 bases and J lost 1; bases outside the gene matches: 5. CDR1 is MNHNY, CDR2 SVGAGI, per germline (reference sequence). The CDR3 loop reads CASTRGGSQETQYF. CDR3 in DNA: TGTGCCAGCACCCGGGGGGGGAGCCAAGAGACCCAGTACTTC.

There are a few counts of this clone. CDR3 amino acids: CASGPGLAGDYEQYF. CDR3 bases: TGTGCCAGCGGTCCGGGACTAGCGGGGGACTACGAGCAGTACTTC. This chain links TRBV4-2 with TRBJ2-7; 14 bases match TRBD2. This CDR3 region has 15 residues. Germline loops: CDR1 LGHNA, CDR2 YNFKEQ. V lost 8 bases, J lost 3 bases, and 6 bases stayed unmatched.

The chain uses TRBV5-4 and TRBJ2-7, with 8 nucleotides matching TRBD1. Looked up from germline, CDR1 is SGHNT and CDR2 is YYREEE (reference sequence). This CDR3 has 15 residues. After removal of 2 bases from V and 3 bases from J, the junction contained 7 bases not matched to a gene. Here the CDR3 DNA reads TGTGCCAGCAGCTTTGGACAGGGTAGAATCTACGAGCAGTACTTC. As protein: CASSFGQGRIYEQYF.

This rearrangement joins TRBV6-1 to TRBJ2-3; TRBD2 matches 7 bases. Germline assignment: CDR1 MNHNS and CDR2 SASEGT. This CDR3 has 16 residues. V trimming: 2 bases; J trimming: 2 bases; junction bases outside the gene matches: 7. The CDR3 spells CASSERASGDTDTQYF. The DNA for the CDR3 is TGTGCCAGCAGTGAAAGAGCTAGCGGCGACACAGATACGCAGTATTTT.

This sequence joins TRBV29-1 and TRBJ2-5, with 7 bases lining up with TRBD2. CDR1 and CDR2 from the germline V gene are SQVTM and ANQGSEA. CDR3 length equals 15 residues. V shed 2 bases and J 3 bases; nucleotides not matched to a gene: 9. The CDR3 loop is CSVEFRGRVEETQYF. The CDR3 DNA follows: TGCAGCGTTGAATTCAGAGGGAGGGTAGAAGAGACCCAGTACTTC.

This chain joins TRBV7-3 and TRBJ1-2; possible D gene TRBD1, 6 bases. The germline gives CDR1 SGHTA, CDR2 FQGTGA. This CDR3 has 15 residues. The V and J ends lost 4 bases and 0 bases respectively, with 12 bases between them. The CDR3 spells CASSSSGTSNYGYTF. CDR3 nucleotides: TGTGCCAGCAGCTCATCCGGGACATCTAACTATGGCTACACCTTC.

This chain joins TRBV25-1 and TRBJ1-1, with 9 bases aligning to TRBD1. The CDR3 runs to 12 residues. The V gene end was trimmed by 7 bases and the J gene end by 7 bases; junction bases not matched to a gene: 4. The V gene's germline CDR1 is MGHDK and CDR2 SYGVNS. DNA of the CDR3: TGTGCCAGCAAACAGGGGGCACTTGAAGCTTTCTTT. It encodes CASKQGALEAFF. The full variable domain, with the rest looked up from reference TRBV25-1 and TRBJ1-1, is EADIYQTPRYLVIGTGKKITLECSQTMGHDKMYWYQQDPGMELHLIHYSYGVNSTEKGDLSSESTVSRIRTEHFPLTLESARPSHTSQYLCASKQGALEAFFGQGTRLTVV.

V is TRBV10-3 and J is TRBJ2-2, with TRBD2 matching 7 bases. The V gene's germline CDR1 is ENHRY and CDR2 SYGVKD. Trimming cost V 3 bases and J 6 bases; bases outside gene matches: 7. This CDR3 contains 15 residues. The CDR3 here is CAISERGAGAGELFF. Written as DNA, the CDR3 is TGTGCCATCAGTGAACGTGGCGCGGGGGCCGGGGAGCTGTTTTTT.

V and J are TRBV4-1 and TRBJ2-3; the match to TRBD2 covers 10 bases. The CDR3 totals 21 residues. Unmatched junction bases numbered 20, after V lost 4 bases and J lost 1 base. Germline assignment: CDR1 MGHRA and CDR2 YSYEKL. The CDR3 bases are TGCGCCAGCAGCCTGGGCCAAGCGGGAGGGGCCGCTTCGCGTGGCACAGATACGCAGTATTTT. This gives the protein CASSLGQAGGAASRGTDTQYF.

The chain recombines TRBV28 with TRBJ1-2; TRBD1 agrees at 8 bases. The CDR3 has 16 amino acids. CDR1 and CDR2 (germline): MDHEN, SYDVKM. Trimming cost V 5 bases and J 4 bases; bases outside gene matches: 12. As DNA, the CDR3 is TGTGCCAGCAGTCGGGACAGGAGTTGGACCTCCTATGGCTACACCTTC. Translated, it gives CASSRDRSWTSYGYTF.

J is TRBJ2-3 and V is TRBV7-2; a weak D match, TRBD1 (6 bases). V was shortened by 4 bases and J by 0 bases, with 11 bases between the two germline ends. The CDR3 has 15 amino acids. From germline, CDR1 is SGHTA and CDR2 FQGNSA. CDR3 nucleotide sequence: TGTGCCAGCAGCTCCACAGGGTCTAGCACAGATACGCAGTATTTT. Translated, it gives CASSSTGSSTDTQYF.

The genes are TRBV4-1 and TRBJ1-2; D is undetermined. Trimming cost V 0 bases and J 3 bases, with 8 bases left between them. CDR1 and CDR2 (germline): MGHRA, YSYEKL. The CDR3 is made up of 14 amino acids. The CDR3 coding sequence is TGCGCCAGCAGCCAAGATTGGTCCGACTATGGCTACACCTTC. Translated, it gives CASSQDWSDYGYTF.

This clone occurred a few times. The chain has TRBV4-1 and TRBJ2-5, with unresolved D. Trimming took 0 bases from V and 4 from J, leaving 12 bases between them. CDR1 MGHRA and CDR2 YSYEKL come from the germline V gene. The CDR3 contains 15 residues. This chain's CDR3 is CASSQDPGQPETQYF. CDR3 bases: TGCGCCAGCAGCCAAGATCCGGGTCAGCCAGAGACCCAGTACTTC.

The V call is TRBV28, the J call TRBJ2-7, with D possibly TRBD2 on 6 matching bases. The ends were cut back, 3 bases at V and 0 bases at J, with 12 bases in the middle. This CDR3 has 15 residues. Germline V gene sequence: CDR1 MDHEN, CDR2 SYDVKM. Here the CDR3 DNA reads TGTGCCAGCAGTTTGAGCGGGCGACTCTCCTACGAGCAGTACTTC. As protein: CASSLSGRLSYEQYF.

This clone was observed once. The V gene is TRBV7-3, the J gene TRBJ2-1; 9 bases map to TRBD2. The CDR3 length is 15 residues. V lost 2 bases and J lost 7; bases outside the gene matches: 6. Germline values: CDR1 SGHTA, CDR2 FQGTGA. CDR3 nucleotide sequence: TGTGCCAGCAGCTTAGCGGGAGGGCCTATGAATGAGCAGTTCTTC. It encodes CASSLAGGPMNEQFF.

CDR3 amino acids: CASGGGWTEAFF. The CDR3 region has the DNA TGTGCCAGTGGCGGGGGCTGGACTGAAGCTTTCTTT. The chain employs TRBV19 and TRBJ1-1, with TRBD1 as a possible D gene (6 bases). This CDR3 contains 12 residues. Germline CDR1 reads LNHDA; CDR2 reads SQIVND (reference sequence). The germline V and J ends were trimmed by 8 bases and 5 bases, with 12 bases remaining between them.

The V call is TRBV4-3, the J call TRBJ2-7; 8 nucleotides align to TRBD1. The germline gives CDR1 LGHNA, CDR2 YSLEER. J gave up 2 bases and V 1 base, and 7 bases lay outside the gene matches. The CDR3 is made up of 16 amino acids. CDR3: CASSQVGGQGPYEQYF. DNA for the CDR3: TGCGCCAGCAGCCAAGTGGGCGGACAGGGACCCTACGAGCAGTACTTC.

This sequence joins TRBV5-5 and TRBJ2-7; no reliable D call. Trimming shortened V by 5 bases and J by 3 bases, and 18 bases separated the two germline ends. Germline V gene data show CDR1 as SGHKS and CDR2 as YYEKEE (reference sequence). The CDR3 loop spans 15 amino acids. In DNA, the CDR3 is TGTGCCAGCAGTTATTCGTGGACGGATGACTACGAGCAGTACTTC. Its protein is CASSYSWTDDYEQYF.

V is TRBV4-3 and J is TRBJ1-4; no clear D. This CDR3 is 16 amino acids long. Trimming cost V 3 bases and J 0 bases, with 11 bases left between them. Germline values: CDR1 LGHNA, CDR2 YSLEER. As DNA, the CDR3 is TGCGCCAGCAGCCATCGAAGACTTTCAACTAATGAAAAACTGTTTTTT. The encoded protein is CASSHRRLSTNEKLFF.

This chain connects TRBV6-5 to TRBJ2-7, with TRBD1 matching over 7 bases. CDR1 and CDR2 from the germline V gene are MNHEY and SVGAGI. Germline trimming cut 5 bases from V and 5 bases from J; bases unmatched to any gene: 3. CDR3 length: 12 residues. CDR3 sequence (DNA): TGTGCCAGCAGTCCACAGGGGCACGAGCAGTACTTC. Translating it yields CASSPQGHEQYF.

The chain combines TRBV19 with TRBJ2-2; 9 positions match TRBD2. Trimming at V came to 7 bases and at J to 1 base, leaving 7 bases not matched to a gene. The CDR3 is 16 residues long. Germline CDR1 and CDR2: LNHDA and SQIVND (reference sequence). The CDR3 sequence: CASTHSGSRNTGELFF. For the CDR3, the DNA is TGTGCCAGTACCCATAGCGGGAGCCGGAACACCGGGGAGCTGTTTTTT.

This sequence joins TRBV15 and TRBJ2-7, with D possibly being TRBD1 or TRBD2 (6 bases each). This CDR3 is built from 14 residues. Trimming took off 6 bases at V and 2 bases at J, with 14 bases between the two ends. Germline-derived CDR1 and CDR2 are LNHNV and YYDKDF (reference sequence). The DNA for the CDR3 is TGTGCCACCAGACGGGGGCCGACGGCCTACGAGCAGTACTTC. As protein: CATRRGPTAYEQYF. Full variable domain (outside the CDR3, taken from reference TRBV15 and TRBJ2-7): DAMVIQNPRYQVTQFGKPVTLSCSQTLNHNVMYWYQQKSSQAPKLLFHYYDKDFNNEADTPDNFQSRRPNTSFCFLDIRSPGLGDTAMYLCATRRGPTAYEQYFGPGTRLTVT.

The chain links TRBV6-4 to TRBJ2-1, with TRBD2 identical over 7 bases. CDR3 size: 16 residues. Germline lookup yields CDR1 MRHNA and CDR2 SNTAGT. J gave up 2 bases and V 0 bases, and 4 bases lay outside the gene matches. The DNA for the CDR3 is TGTGCCAGCAGTGACTCTGGGGGGAGGGCCTACAATGAGCAGTTCTTC. Its translation: CASSDSGGRAYNEQFF.

The chain has TRBV9 and TRBJ2-2; a possible D gene is TRBD2 (7 bases). The CDR3 runs to 14 residues. Per the germline V gene, CDR1 is SGDLS and CDR2 is YYNGEE. Trimming took off 4 bases at V and 6 bases at J, with 13 bases between the two ends. CDR3 in DNA: TGTGCCAGCAGCCTGCGAGGGGGGGCCGGGGAGCTGTTTTTT. Encoded protein: CASSLRGGAGELFF.

The CDR3 sequence: CASTVGRQGRQHNEQFF. CDR3 nucleotides: TGCGCCAGCACGGTAGGGCGACAGGGCCGGCAACACAATGAGCAGTTCTTC. The chain is built from TRBV5-1 and TRBJ2-1; 7 nucleotides align to TRBD1. The germline gives CDR1 SGHRS, CDR2 YFSETQ. This CDR3 region has 17 residues. V lost 6 bases and J lost 5; bases outside the gene matches: 17.

This clone was detected only once. The V call is TRBV7-3, the J call TRBJ2-1; D unclear. This CDR3 has 13 residues. V lost 0 bases and J lost 5, with 5 bases in between. Germline V CDR1 and CDR2: SGHTA, FQGTGA. As DNA, the CDR3 is TGTGCCAGCAGCTTAACGAAGAACAATGAGCAGTTCTTC. Translating gives CASSLTKNNEQFF. Full variable domain (outside the CDR3, taken from reference TRBV7-3 and TRBJ2-1): GAGVSQTPSNKVTEKGKYVELRCDPISGHTALYWYRQSLGQGPEFLIYFQGTGAADDSGLPNDRFFAVRPEGSVSTLKIQRTERGDSAVYLCASSLTKNNEQFFGPGTRLTVL.

V usage is TRBV6-4 and J usage is TRBJ2-3, with 12 bases that match TRBD2. The length of the CDR3 is 16 residues. Germline CDR1 and CDR2: MRHNA and SNTAGT. After removal of 2 bases from V and 4 bases from J, the junction contained 4 bases not matched to a gene. This CDR3 reads CASSDELAGGSDTQYF. The CDR3, as DNA: TGTGCCAGCAGTGACGAACTAGCGGGAGGTTCAGATACGCAGTATTTT.

This clone occurred once. The chain has TRBV6-1 and TRBJ2-5; D unclear. V was cut by 6 bases and J by 4 bases, with 15 bases left in between. Germline V lookup: CDR1 MNHNS, CDR2 SASEGT. The CDR3 runs to 14 residues. The CDR3 DNA reads TGTGCCAGCAGGAACCCATGGGCCCCAGAGACCCAGTACTTC. Encoded protein: CASRNPWAPETQYF.

The rearrangement joins TRBV15 to TRBJ2-7; 7 positions agree with TRBD2. Germline CDR1 and CDR2: LNHNV and YYDKDF (reference sequence). V shed 1 base and J 3 bases; nucleotides not matched to a gene: 18. CDR3 length equals 19 residues. The CDR3 loop reads CATSRVGGQAGGGSYEQYF. Here the CDR3 DNA reads TGTGCCACCAGCAGAGTGGGTGGGCAGGCGGGCGGGGGTAGCTACGAGCAGTACTTC.